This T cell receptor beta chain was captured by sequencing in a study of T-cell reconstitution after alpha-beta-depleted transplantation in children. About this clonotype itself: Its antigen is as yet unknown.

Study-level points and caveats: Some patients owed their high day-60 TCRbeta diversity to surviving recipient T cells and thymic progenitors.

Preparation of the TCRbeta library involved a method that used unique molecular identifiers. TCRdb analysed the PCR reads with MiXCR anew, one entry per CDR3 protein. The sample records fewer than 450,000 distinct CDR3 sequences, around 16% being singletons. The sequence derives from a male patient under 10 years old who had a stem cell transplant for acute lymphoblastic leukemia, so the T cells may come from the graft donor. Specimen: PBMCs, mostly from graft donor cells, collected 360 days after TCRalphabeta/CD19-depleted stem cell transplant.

CDR3 nucleotides: TGTGCCAGCGGTTACAGGGAAGAGACCCAGTACTTC. The encoded protein is CASGYREETQYF. The chain links TRBV27 to TRBJ2-5, with a tentative D call TRBD1 (6 bases). The CDR3 length is 12 residues. The V end lost 8 bases, the J end lost 3 bases, and 10 bases lay between the germline ends. Germline V CDR1 and CDR2: MNHEY, SMNVEV (reference sequence).